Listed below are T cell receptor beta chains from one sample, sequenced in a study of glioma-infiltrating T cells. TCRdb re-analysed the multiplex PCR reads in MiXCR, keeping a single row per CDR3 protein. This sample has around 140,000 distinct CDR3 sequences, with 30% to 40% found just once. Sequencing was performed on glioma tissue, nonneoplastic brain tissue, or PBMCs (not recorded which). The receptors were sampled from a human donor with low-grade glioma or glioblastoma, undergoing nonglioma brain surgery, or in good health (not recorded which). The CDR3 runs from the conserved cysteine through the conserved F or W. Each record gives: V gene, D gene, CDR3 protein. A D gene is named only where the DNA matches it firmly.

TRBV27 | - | CASSLSGNFGSPLHF
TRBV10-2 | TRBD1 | CASSERLGGAGNTEAFF
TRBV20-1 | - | CSASVAGYTF
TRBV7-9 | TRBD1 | CASSLTDREAFF
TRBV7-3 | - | CASSSSPYTEAFF
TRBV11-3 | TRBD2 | CASSKYQGLVNEQFF
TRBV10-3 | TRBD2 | CAISDIGLGTDTQYF
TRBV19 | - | CASSIDSSVNEQFF
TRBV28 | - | CASSSGGGGAKNIQYF
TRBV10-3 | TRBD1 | CAIRPGTGDPAFF
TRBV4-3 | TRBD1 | CASSQHDRGASPLHF
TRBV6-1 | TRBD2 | CASSQSFRDYIQETQYF
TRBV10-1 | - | CASRGKGPQHF
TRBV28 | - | CASSLLSGGTPQPQHF
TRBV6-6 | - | CASSYSAGASYEQYF
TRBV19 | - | CASTTNWGNTIYF
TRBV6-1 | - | CASSWTVYNEQFF
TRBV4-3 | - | CASSQEAQYNSPLHF
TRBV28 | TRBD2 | CASSPVAGGTYEQYF
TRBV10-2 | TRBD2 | CASSESVLAGGSSTDTQYF
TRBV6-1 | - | CASASGWQYF
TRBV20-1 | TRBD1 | CSARDNRGSINYGYTF
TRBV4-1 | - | CASSQESGINYGYTF
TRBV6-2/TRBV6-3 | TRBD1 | CASREIPGQYYEQYF
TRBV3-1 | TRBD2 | CASSQELAGAETQYF
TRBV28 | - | CASSSETNYGYTF
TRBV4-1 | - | CASSLLTGNTEAFF
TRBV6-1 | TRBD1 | CASSPGQGADEQYF
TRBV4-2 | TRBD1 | CASSPAGTDNEQFF
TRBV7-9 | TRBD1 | CASSFEQGATEAFF
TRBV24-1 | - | CATSDFSSTDTQYF
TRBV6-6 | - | CASSYSSVDTQYF
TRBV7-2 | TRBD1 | CASSLMGQANTEAFF
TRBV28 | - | CASSFRGLNYGYTF
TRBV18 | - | CASSPRGGVGEAFF
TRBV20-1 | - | CSARLIEVGSNEQFF
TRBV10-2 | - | CASSESSLREQYF
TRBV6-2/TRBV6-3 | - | CASSSGHRVTEAFF
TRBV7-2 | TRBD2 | CASSFRFLAGGPQSTDTQYF
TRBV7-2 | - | CASSLVWTEGQPQHF
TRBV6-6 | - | CASSGEYSGYEQYF
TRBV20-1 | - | CSAGNTEAFF
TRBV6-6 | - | CGSSDWLDTEAFF
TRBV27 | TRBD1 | CASSQGDRAGAFF
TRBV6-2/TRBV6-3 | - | CASSYYRRFNSPLHF